This T cell receptor beta chain originates from a study of T cell repertoires in cytomegalovirus infection. About the study: Public TCR beta signatures marked donors with CMV infection and the matching HLA. Regarding the study as a whole: There were HLA-C-restricted CMV-specific TCR beta clonotypes dominating the ex vivo response. CMV carriers with the relevant HLA were identified by cumulative public TCR beta family frequency.

The sample holds a few counts of this clonotype. Antigen unknown. V was clipped by 6 bases and J by 3 bases, with 11 bases between them. Germline CDR1 MDHEN, CDR2 SYDVKM. This CDR3 comprises 13 residues. TCRdb re-called the reads with MiXCR, one entry per CDR3 protein. The sample records about 210,000 distinct CDR3 sequences, approximately 7% being singletons. The chain uses TRBV28 and TRBJ1-1; tentative D call: TRBD1 (6 bases). The TCR comes from a human donor in good health (CMV status not recorded). Some clones in this sample may be carry-over from other donors' samples. The specimen sequenced was PBMCs. This chain's CDR3 is CASRTGSYTEAFF. In DNA form, the CDR3 reads TGTGCCAGCAGGACAGGTTCCTACACTGAAGCTTTCTTT.